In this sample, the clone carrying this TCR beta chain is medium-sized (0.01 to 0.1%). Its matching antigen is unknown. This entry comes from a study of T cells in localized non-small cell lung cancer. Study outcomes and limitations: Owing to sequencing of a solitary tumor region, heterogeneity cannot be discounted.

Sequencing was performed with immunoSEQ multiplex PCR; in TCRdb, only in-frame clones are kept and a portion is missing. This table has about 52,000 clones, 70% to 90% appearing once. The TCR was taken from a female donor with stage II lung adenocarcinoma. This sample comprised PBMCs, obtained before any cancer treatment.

CDR3 in DNA: TGTGCCAGCAGTGGACGGACAGGGGGGTATGAAAAACTGTTTTTT. Its protein is CASSGRTGGYEKLFF. V usage is TRBV6-1 and J usage is TRBJ1-4; TRBD1 aligns across 10 bases. With 4 bases clipped from V and 6 bases from J, the junction kept 5 bases outside the gene matches. Germline CDR1 is MNHNS and CDR2 is SASEGT. The CDR3 extends over 15 amino acids.